These 14 T cell receptor beta chains came from one sample sequenced in a study of blood T cell repertoires in COVID-19 (dated by TCRdb to about 2020). Library construction relied on the immunoSEQ multiplex PCR assay. Held by TCRdb, this immuneACCESS table contains in-frame sequences only and omits some clones. Under half of the omission traces to an unresolved V gene where checked; the cause of the rest is unknown. For this sample the table gives 150,000 to 200,000 clones, of which roughly 85% were detected only once. Over 5% of the sample is in the top ten clones. The sequencing sample was made of peripheral blood. The receptor set was obtained from a woman aged 25 to 39 with acute or convalescent COVID-19.

The chain has TRBV5-1 and TRBJ2-1; TRBD1 aligns across 7 bases. Germline CDR1 is SGHRS and CDR2 is YFSETQ. The V gene end was trimmed by 4 bases and the J gene end by 3 bases; junction bases not matched to a gene: 13. The CDR3 has 17 amino acids. CDR3: CASSPGTAHQGYNEQFF. The CDR3 DNA reads as TGCGCCAGCAGCCCCGGGACAGCCCATCAGGGCTACAATGAGCAGTTCTTC. Supplemented by reference TRBV5-1 and TRBJ2-1, the full variable domain reads KAGVTQTPRYLIKTRGQQVTLSCSPISGHRSVSWYQQTPGQGLQFLFEYFSETQRNKGNFPGRFSGRQFSNSRSEMNVSTLELGDSALYLCASSPGTAHQGYNEQFFGPGTRLTVL.

The chain recombines TRBV30 with TRBJ2-5, with a tentative D call TRBD1 (5 bases). The CDR3 runs to 13 residues. Trimming left V 3 bases short and J 2 bases short, with 10 bases between. Germline V gene sequence: CDR1 GTSNPN, CDR2 SVGIG (reference sequence). In nucleotides, the CDR3 is TGTGCCTGGAGACGCGACAGTCAAGAGACCCAGTACTTC. Amino acids: CAWRRDSQETQYF.

The V call is TRBV2, the J call TRBJ2-3; D is possibly TRBD2 (6 bases). The CDR3 runs to 16 residues. The germline gives CDR1 SNHLY, CDR2 FYNNEI. V lost 2 bases and J lost 1, with 13 bases in between. The chain's CDR3 is CASSELRRGGTDTQYF. The CDR3 DNA reads as TGTGCCAGCAGTGAATTAAGGCGGGGTGGCACAGATACGCAGTATTTT.

This clone was seen only once. This chain connects TRBV4-3 to TRBJ1-1; maybe TRBD1 (6 bases). Germline CDR1 reads LGHNA; CDR2 reads YSLEER. Between the trimmed V and J ends, which lost 0 bases and 1 base, there was a span of 12 bases. There are 16 residues in the CDR3. The CDR3 sequence: CASSQDFSRGNTEAFF. CDR3 nucleotides: TGCGCCAGCAGCCAAGATTTCTCCAGGGGGAACACTGAAGCTTTCTTT.

V is TRBV10-3 and J is TRBJ1-6, with TRBD1 as a possible D gene (5 bases). CDR3 length equals 17 residues. The V end lost 6 bases, the J end lost 5 bases, and 20 bases lay between the germline ends. Germline V lookup: CDR1 ENHRY, CDR2 SYGVKD. The CDR3 sequence: CAIRQSQGIKDNSPLHF. The DNA for the CDR3 is TGTGCCATCAGACAGAGCCAGGGTATTAAGGATAATTCACCCCTCCACTTT.

The genes are TRBV28 and TRBJ1-5; tentative D call: TRBD1 (6 bases). V was clipped by 6 bases and J by 2 bases, with 14 bases between them. CDR1 is MDHEN and CDR2 is SYDVKM in the germline V gene. The CDR3 sequence is 15 residues long. CDR3 bases: TGTGCCAGCAGAATACAGGGTAGGGGCAATCAGCCCCAGCATTTT. This gives the protein CASRIQGRGNQPQHF.

The chain has TRBV5-4 and TRBJ1-1; weak D call: TRBD1 (5 bases). Per the germline V gene, CDR1 is SGHNT and CDR2 is YYREEE (reference sequence). V was cut by 5 bases and J by 0 bases, with 14 bases left in between. There are 15 residues in the CDR3. CDR3 loop: CASSLGPSVNTEAFF. The CDR3 DNA sequence: TGTGCCAGCAGTCTGGGGCCCTCGGTGAACACTGAAGCTTTCTTT.

This sequence joins TRBV4-3 and TRBJ2-7, with 7 bases aligning to TRBD2. This CDR3 is 17 amino acids long. After removal of 4 bases from V and 3 bases from J, the junction contained 15 bases not matched to a gene. Germline V gene sequence: CDR1 LGHNA, CDR2 YSLEER. The CDR3 is CASSRSISLAEGYEQYF. CDR3 sequence (DNA): TGCGCCAGCAGCCGAAGCATCAGCCTAGCGGAGGGCTACGAGCAGTACTTC.

This clone was counted a few times. This chain connects TRBV7-9 to TRBJ2-2; TRBD1 agrees at 7 bases. The trim removed 4 bases at V and 1 base at J, leaving 9 bases unmatched. There are 17 residues in the CDR3. Looked up from germline, CDR1 is SEHNR and CDR2 is FQNEAQ (reference sequence). CDR3 nucleotide sequence: TGTGCCAGCAGCTCCTACGGGCGACAGGGGAACACCGGGGAGCTGTTTTTT. Amino acids: CASSSYGRQGNTGELFF.

The chain recombines TRBV11-2 with TRBJ1-1; TRBD1 is a possible D gene (6 bases). Per germline, CDR1 SGHAT and CDR2 FQNNGV. The CDR3 has 18 amino acids. The ends were cut back, 0 bases at V and 3 bases at J, with 20 bases in the middle. CDR3 nucleotides: TGTGCCAGCAGCTTAGAAAGGGGGTCACTGCGTATGGACACTGAAGCTTTCTTT. It specifies CASSLERGSLRMDTEAFF.

This clone has only one observation. This sequence joins TRBV7-2 and TRBJ2-5; TRBD2 might be the D (6 bases). Germline values: CDR1 SGHTA, CDR2 FQGNSA. This CDR3 has 16 amino acids. V lost 0 bases and J 5 bases, leaving 16 bases between the germline ends. Written as DNA, the CDR3 is TGTGCCAGCAGCTTAGCTCGTTTTGGGACTGGGGAGACCCAGTACTTC. Amino acid sequence: CASSLARFGTGETQYF.

CDR3 nucleotide sequence: TGTGCCAGCAGCCGAACCGGGACATTAGGAGCTTTCTTT. This sequence encodes CASSRTGTLGAFF. The V call is TRBV7-8, the J call TRBJ1-1, with D perhaps TRBD1 (6 bases). Trimming stripped 5 bases from V and 10 bases from J, with 17 bases between. The CDR3 has 13 residues. Germline V gene lookup returns CDR1 SGHVS and CDR2 FQNEAQ.

The chain employs TRBV7-8 and TRBJ1-3, with D possibly being TRBD1 (6 bases). CDR3 length equals 16 residues. CDR1 and CDR2 (germline): SGHVS, FQNEAQ. The V and J ends lost 5 bases and 0 bases respectively, with 14 bases between them. This CDR3 is CASSARDINSGNTIYF. The CDR3 DNA sequence: TGTGCCAGCAGCGCCAGGGACATCAACTCTGGAAACACCATATATTTT.

This clone came up many times. The V and J genes are TRBV28 and TRBJ2-1, with D perhaps matching TRBD2 (5 bases). The V gene's germline CDR1 is MDHEN and CDR2 SYDVKM. The CDR3 contains 11 residues. V gave up 5 bases and J gave up 16 bases, with 15 bases separating them. CDR3 sequence reads: CASSATRVSFF. The CDR3 region has the DNA TGTGCCAGCAGTGCAACTAGGGTTTCTTTCTTC.